Following are 14 T cell receptor beta chains from one sample sequenced in a study of T cell responses to AZD1222 COVID-19 vaccine. TCRdb's copy holds only in-frame clones and misses some; the assay was immunoSEQ multiplex PCR. This sample carries fewer than 200,000 clones, about nine tenths of them seen once, and the ten largest clones take less than 2.5%. The sequencing here drew on peripheral blood, taken on day 0 of AZD1222 vaccination. The origin of the receptors is an adult in good health.

Here the CDR3 DNA reads TGCGCCAGCAGCTTGGCCCAGAATGAAGCTTTCTTT. Its translation: CASSLAQNEAFF. The J gene is TRBJ1-1, the V gene TRBV5-1; D remains unclear. Per the germline V gene, CDR1 is SGHRS and CDR2 is YFSETQ. With 0 bases removed from V and 7 bases from J, the gap between germline ends came to 7 bases. CDR3 length equals 12 residues.

Written as DNA, the CDR3 is TGTGCCAGTACCCAAATGTGGGGTAAGGACTCACCCCTCCACTTT. Translated, it gives CASTQMWGKDSPLHF. This sequence joins TRBV19 and TRBJ1-6, with D hard to call. CDR1 is LNHDA and CDR2 is SQIVND in the germline V gene (reference sequence). The CDR3 spans 15 residues. Trimming removed 7 bases at V and 10 bases at J, with 20 bases between. Looking up the rest from reference TRBV19 and TRBJ1-6 gives the full variable domain: DGGITQSPKYLFRKEGQNVTLSCEQNLNHDAMYWYRQDPGQGLRLIYYSQIVNDFQKGDIAEGYSVSREKKESFPLTVTSAQKNPTAFYLCASTQMWGKDSPLHFGNGTRLTVT.

The V call is TRBV27, the J call TRBJ1-2; no definite D call. V was shortened by 3 bases and J by 5 bases, with 10 bases between the two germline ends. This CDR3 has 13 amino acids. Germline V lookup: CDR1 MNHEY, CDR2 SMNVEV (reference sequence). CDR3 DNA: TGTGCCAGCAGTTTGGGAGGTGCATATGGCTACACCTTC. Translation gives CASSLGGAYGYTF.

The V gene is TRBV4-1, the J gene TRBJ2-5; D not certain. CDR3 length: 13 amino acids. Germline CDR1 is MGHRA and CDR2 is YSYEKL. The V gene lost 0 bases and the J gene lost 4 bases, with 6 bases spanning the gap. For the CDR3, the DNA is TGCGCCAGCAGCCAAGAAGTACTAGAGACCCAGTACTTC. Translation: CASSQEVLETQYF.

The chain employs TRBV30 and TRBJ2-2; D gene uncertain. Trimming took 4 bases from V and 5 from J, leaving 17 bases between them. Germline-derived CDR1 and CDR2 are GTSNPN and SVGIG (reference sequence). The CDR3 spans 15 residues. CDR3 sequence: CAWTLNGPGTGELFF. CDR3 in DNA: TGTGCCTGGACCCTTAATGGTCCGGGTACCGGGGAGCTGTTTTTT.

This clone was seen once. The chain links TRBV4-2 to TRBJ2-2, with 9 bases matching TRBD1. Trimming removed 1 base from V and 2 bases from J; junction bases left unmatched: 2. CDR3 size: 16 residues. In germline, CDR1 is LGHNA, CDR2 YNFKEQ. CDR3 sequence (DNA): TGTGCCAGCAGCCAAGGACAGGGGGGAAACACCGGGGAGCTGTTTTTT. Protein product: CASSQGQGGNTGELFF.

Comment on this clone: The sample has other DNA sequences that encode this CDR3 too. The CDR3 loop reads CASSLRGDQPQHF. CDR3 DNA sequence: TGTGCCAGCAGCTTAAGGGGGGATCAGCCCCAGCATTTT. This chain joins TRBV7-2 and TRBJ1-5, with D perhaps matching TRBD1 (6 bases). The CDR3 runs to 13 residues. The ends were cut back, 2 bases at V and 5 bases at J, with 7 bases in the middle. Germline lookup yields CDR1 SGHTA and CDR2 FQGNSA.

This chain links TRBV15 with TRBJ1-3; D remains ambiguous. The germline V gene encodes CDR1 LNHNV and CDR2 YYDKDF (reference sequence). V was clipped by 2 bases and J by 4 bases, with 12 bases between them. The CDR3 loop spans 15 amino acids. The DNA for the CDR3 is TGTGCCACCAGCAGACCGCCGCCCGGGGGAAACACCATATATTTT. It specifies CATSRPPPGGNTIYF.

Of note for this clone: A junction end diverges from the germline sequence, so it may reflect a read error. This chain joins TRBV6-5 and TRBJ1-1; weak D call: TRBD1 (6 bases). The length of the CDR3 is 13 residues. CDR1 is MNHEY and CDR2 is SVGAGI in the germline V gene. CDR3 DNA: TGTGCCAGCAGTCCGAGGGGGAACGCTGAAGCTTTCTTT. This translates into CASSPRGNAEAFF.

The chain uses TRBV9 and TRBJ1-6, with 7 positions matching TRBD1. Germline loops: CDR1 SGDLS, CDR2 YYNGEE. The CDR3 extends over 15 amino acids. J lost 2 bases, V lost 4 bases, and 3 bases had no gene match. DNA of the CDR3: TGTGCCAGCAGCCCAGGGACAGCCTATAATTCACCCCTCCACTTT. Amino acid sequence: CASSPGTAYNSPLHF. Filled out from reference TRBV9 and TRBJ1-6, the complete variable domain reads DSGVTQTPKHLITATGQRVTLRCSPRSGDLSVYWYQQSLDQGLQFLIQYYNGEERAKGNILERFSAQQFPDLHSELNLSSLELGDSALYFCASSPGTAYNSPLHFGNGTRLTVT.

J is TRBJ2-7 and V is TRBV5-6; D is ambiguous. V was pared by 2 bases and J by 6 bases, with 15 bases between. This CDR3 is built from 14 residues. Germline V gene data show CDR1 as SGHDT and CDR2 as YYEEEE. Here the CDR3 reads CASSFFIGSLEQYF. The DNA for the CDR3 is TGTGCCAGCAGCTTTTTCATAGGCTCTCTCGAGCAGTACTTC. The complete variable domain, with remaining parts taken from reference TRBV5-6 and TRBJ2-7, reads DAGVTQSPTHLIKTRGQQVTLRCSPKSGHDTVSWYQQALGQGPQFIFQYYEEEERQRGNFPDRFSGHQFPNYSSELNVNALLLGDSALYLCASSFFIGSLEQYFGPGTRLTVT.

V usage is TRBV3-1 (or the pseudogene TRBV3-2) and J usage is TRBJ2-1; D unclear. CDR1 and CDR2 (germline): LGHDT, YNNKEL (reference sequence). The CDR3 is made up of 14 amino acids. Trimming stripped 6 bases from V and 1 base from J, with 10 bases between. CDR3 sequence reads: CASSRTPSYNEQFF. CDR3 nucleotide sequence: TGTGCCAGCAGTCGTACCCCGTCCTACAATGAGCAGTTCTTC.

This rearrangement joins TRBV6-5 to TRBJ2-1; D uncertain. The CDR3 consists of 15 residues. The germline V gene has CDR1 MNHEY and CDR2 SVGAGI. V was pared by 10 bases and J by 7 bases, with 23 bases between. Here the CDR3 DNA reads TGTGCCACCTCCTACGGGCCCTCCTTTGGGAATGAGCAGTTCTTC. This encodes CATSYGPSFGNEQFF.

The chain carries TRBV30 and TRBJ1-5, with 8 bases that match TRBD1. Germline assignment: CDR1 GTSNPN and CDR2 SVGIG (reference sequence). Unmatched junction bases numbered 3, after V lost 0 bases and J lost 2 bases. This CDR3 has 15 amino acids. The CDR3 DNA reads as TGTGCCTGGAGTGTGGCAGGGGGCGGCAATCAGCCCCAGCATTTT. Its protein product is CAWSVAGGGNQPQHF. Based on the CDR3 plus reference TRBV30 and TRBJ1-5, the full variable domain is SQTIHQWPATLVQPVGSPLSLECTVEGTSNPNLYWYRQAAGRGLQLLFYSVGIGQISSEVPQNLSASRPQDRQFILSSKKLLLSDSGFYLCAWSVAGGGNQPQHFGDGTRLSIL.